These 10 T cell receptor beta chains originate from one sample sequenced in a study of blood T cell repertoires in COVID-19. Only in-frame clones appear in the TCRdb table, and some are missing; sequencing was by immunoSEQ multiplex PCR. The table has approximately 150,000 clones, about four fifths seen once. Sequencing was performed on peripheral blood. Receptors originate from a woman of 80 years or more with COVID-19, enrolled during active disease.

CDR3 region: CASSRSRQGITDTQYF. The CDR3 DNA reads TGTGCCAGCAGCAGATCCCGACAGGGAATCACAGATACGCAGTATTTT. The chain combines TRBV2 with TRBJ2-3; 7 bases are a match to TRBD1. Germline CDR1 SNHLY, CDR2 FYNNEI. V shed 6 bases and J 2 bases; nucleotides not matched to a gene: 11. There are 16 residues in the CDR3.

In its sample, this clone was seen a few times. This chain links TRBV7-3 with TRBJ2-3; 8 nucleotides agree with TRBD2. This CDR3 is 15 amino acids long. Germline values: CDR1 SGHTA, CDR2 FQGTGA. Trimming took 0 bases from V and 5 from J; bases not matched to a gene: 4. CDR3 protein: CASSLTAGEQDTQYF. CDR3 DNA sequence: TGTGCCAGCAGCTTAACAGCGGGGGAGCAAGATACGCAGTATTTT.

The chain is built from TRBV12-3 or TRBV12-4 and TRBJ1-2; the D gene is possibly TRBD1 (5 bases). The CDR3 sequence is 12 residues long. V was pared by 6 bases and J by 5 bases, with 10 bases between. CDR3 in DNA: TGTGCCAGCAGCCAGGGTCCGTATGGCTACACCTTC. It specifies CASSQGPYGYTF.

The rearrangement uses TRBV3-1 (or the pseudogene TRBV3-2) and TRBJ2-1; 15 bases align to TRBD2. The CDR3 covers 17 residues. Germline-derived CDR1 and CDR2 are LGHDT and YNNKEL (reference sequence). With 4 bases clipped from V and 6 bases from J, the junction kept 7 bases outside the gene matches. For the CDR3, the DNA is TGTGCCAGCAGCCCCTACCGGACTAGCGGGGGGGCCAATGAGCAGTTCTTC. Its translation: CASSPYRTSGGANEQFF.

The chain couples TRBV29-1 to TRBJ1-1, with a possible D match to TRBD1 (5 bases). In germline, CDR1 is SQVTM, CDR2 ANQGSEA. V gave up 1 base and J gave up 0 bases, with 18 bases separating them. This CDR3 has 17 amino acids. The CDR3 sequence is CSVEGVVNRHMNTEAFF. Here the CDR3 DNA reads TGCAGCGTTGAAGGGGTGGTGAACAGGCACATGAACACTGAAGCTTTCTTT.

The CDR3 protein is CAFSDRVFGELFF. The DNA of the CDR3 is TGTGCTTTTTCGGACAGGGTTTTTGGGGAGCTGTTTTTT. The chain employs TRBV7-7 and TRBJ2-2, with 8 bases fitting TRBD1. The CDR3 loop spans 13 amino acids. Per germline, CDR1 SSHAT and CDR2 FNYEAQ (reference sequence).

A word on this clone: Different DNA sequences within this sample yield the same CDR3. This chain uses TRBV6-5 with TRBJ1-1; the D is unclear. Germline CDR1 and CDR2: MNHEY and SVGAGI. The V end lost 5 bases, the J end lost 1 base, and 8 bases lay between the germline ends. The CDR3 has 13 amino acids. The DNA of the CDR3 is TGTGCCAGCAGTCTCGGGAGGAACACTGAAGCTTTCTTT. Its protein product is CASSLGRNTEAFF.

This chain joins TRBV30 and TRBJ1-3, with TRBD1 identical over 7 bases. CDR1 is GTSNPN and CDR2 is SVGIG in the germline V gene (reference sequence). This CDR3 region has 12 residues. The V gene end was trimmed by 5 bases and the J gene end by 8 bases; junction bases not matched to a gene: 6. The CDR3 DNA follows: TGTGCCTGGTCGACAGGGTCGGACACCATATATTTT. Encoded protein: CAWSTGSDTIYF.

V gene TRBV5-8 combines with J gene TRBJ2-3, with D perhaps TRBD2 (6 bases). The CDR3 is 16 residues long. Germline V gene data show CDR1 as SGHTS and CDR2 as YDEGEE. Trimming took off 4 bases at V and 1 base at J, with 16 bases between the two ends. The CDR3 protein is CASSRDSGLGTDTQYF. The CDR3 bases are TGTGCCAGCAGCCGCGACTCGGGACTGGGCACAGATACGCAGTATTTT.

The CDR3 here is CASRARGQGYEQYF. CDR3 DNA sequence: TGTGCCAGCAGGGCTCGGGGACAGGGATACGAGCAGTACTTC. The chain employs TRBV27 and TRBJ2-7; 9 bases align to TRBD1. J lost 4 bases, V lost 6 bases, and 7 bases had no gene match. The germline V gene encodes CDR1 MNHEY and CDR2 SMNVEV (reference sequence). The CDR3 sequence is 14 residues long.